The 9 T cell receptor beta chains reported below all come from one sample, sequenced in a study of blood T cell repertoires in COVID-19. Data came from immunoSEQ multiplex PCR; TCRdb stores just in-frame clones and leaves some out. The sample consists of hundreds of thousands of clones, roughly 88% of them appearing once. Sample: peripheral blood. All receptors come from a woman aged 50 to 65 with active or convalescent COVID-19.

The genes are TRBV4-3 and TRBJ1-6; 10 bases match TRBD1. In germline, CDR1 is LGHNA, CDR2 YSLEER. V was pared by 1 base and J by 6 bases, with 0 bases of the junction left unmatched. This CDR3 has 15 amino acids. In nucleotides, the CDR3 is TGCGCCAGCAGCCAAGGGGACAGGGGTAATTCACCCCTCCACTTT. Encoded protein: CASSQGDRGNSPLHF.

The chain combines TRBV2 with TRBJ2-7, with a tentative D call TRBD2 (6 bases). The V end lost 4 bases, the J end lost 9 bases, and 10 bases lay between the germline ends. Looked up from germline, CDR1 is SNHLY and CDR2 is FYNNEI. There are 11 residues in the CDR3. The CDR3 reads CASSGRDSQYF. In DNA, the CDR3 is TGTGCCAGCAGTGGAAGGGACTCGCAGTACTTC.

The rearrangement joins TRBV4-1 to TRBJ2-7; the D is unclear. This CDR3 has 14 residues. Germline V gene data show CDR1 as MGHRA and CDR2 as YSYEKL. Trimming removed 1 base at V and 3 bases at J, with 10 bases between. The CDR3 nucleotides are TGCGCCAGCAGCCAAGTCGTCCTTCTCTACGAGCAGTACTTC. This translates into CASSQVVLLYEQYF.

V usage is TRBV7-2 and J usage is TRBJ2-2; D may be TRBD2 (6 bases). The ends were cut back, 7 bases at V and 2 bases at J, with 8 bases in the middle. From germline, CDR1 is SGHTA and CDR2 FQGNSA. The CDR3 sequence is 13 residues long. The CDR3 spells CASKGLNTGELFF. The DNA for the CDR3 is TGTGCCAGCAAAGGACTAAACACCGGGGAGCTGTTTTTT.

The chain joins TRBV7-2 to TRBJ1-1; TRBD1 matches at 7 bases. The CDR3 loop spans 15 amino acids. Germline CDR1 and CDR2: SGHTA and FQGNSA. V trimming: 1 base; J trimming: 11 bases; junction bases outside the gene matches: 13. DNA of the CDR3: TGTGCCAGCAGCTTAGTCAGGCGGGCAGGGGGAGAGGCTTTCTTT. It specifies CASSLVRRAGGEAFF. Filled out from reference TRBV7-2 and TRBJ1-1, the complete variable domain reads GAGVSQSPSNKVTEKGKDVELRCDPISGHTALYWYRQSLGQGLEFLIYFQGNSAPDKSGLPSDRFSAERTGGSVSTLTIQRTQQEDSAVYLCASSLVRRAGGEAFFGQGTRLTVV.

CDR3 coding DNA: TGTGCCAGCTCACCAGCGGGACAGGGGAACTCACCCCTCCACTTT. It translates to CASSPAGQGNSPLHF. The chain recombines TRBV18 with TRBJ1-6; 10 bases map to TRBD1. Germline loops: CDR1 KGHSH, CDR2 LQKENI. The CDR3 contains 15 residues. The ends lost 2 bases at V and 10 bases at J; junction bases unmatched: 5.

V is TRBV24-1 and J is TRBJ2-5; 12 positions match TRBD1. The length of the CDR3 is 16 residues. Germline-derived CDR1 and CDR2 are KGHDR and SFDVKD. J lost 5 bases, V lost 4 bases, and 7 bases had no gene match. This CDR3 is CATSEQGQGAGETQYF. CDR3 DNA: TGTGCCACCAGTGAACAGGGACAGGGGGCCGGGGAGACCCAGTACTTC.

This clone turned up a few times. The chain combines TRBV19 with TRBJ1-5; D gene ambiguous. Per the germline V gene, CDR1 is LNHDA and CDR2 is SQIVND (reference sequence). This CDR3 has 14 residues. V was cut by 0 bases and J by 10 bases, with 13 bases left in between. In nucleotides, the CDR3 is TGTGCCAGTAGTATAGATCCTTATGGCAGTCCCCAGCATTTT. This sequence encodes CASSIDPYGSPQHF.

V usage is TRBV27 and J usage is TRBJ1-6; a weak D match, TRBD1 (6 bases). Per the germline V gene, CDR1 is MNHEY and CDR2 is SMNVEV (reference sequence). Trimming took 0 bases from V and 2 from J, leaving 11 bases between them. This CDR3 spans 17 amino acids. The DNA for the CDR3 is TGTGCCAGCAGTTTATCCTTGGCAGGGGCCTATAATTCACCCCTCCACTTT. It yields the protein CASSLSLAGAYNSPLHF.